Detailed here is one T cell receptor beta chain. The antigen is not known. The sample belongs to a study of shared clonotypes between healthy human individuals. Study in general: The study drew on a couple of women and a few men aged 18 to 49 as donors. Plates per donor: three CD4 naive, three CD4 memory, two CD8 naive, one CD8 memory. Study conclusions and caveats: Rarefaction showed that sequencing of sorted subsets was incomplete (despite large depth).

Replicate sorted-subset PCRs were loaded with around 220 ng DNA, 29,000 or so T cell genomes. Clones were sequenced by immunoSEQ multiplex PCR, and TCRdb holds only the in-frame ones, with some missing. The sample has around 180,000 clones, roughly 93% seen once. Trimming stripped 5 bases from V and 2 bases from J, with 10 bases between. Germline loops: CDR1 KGHSH, CDR2 LQKENI. CDR3 length: 13 residues. The source of this sequence is a woman under 40 in good health. J is TRBJ2-7 and V is TRBV18, with D uncertain. Sequencing used naive CD4+ T cells sorted from blood. This sample's subset: CD45RA+ positively selected. CDR3 protein: CASSRTGAYEQYF. CDR3 in DNA: TGTGCCAGCTCAAGGACGGGTGCCTACGAGCAGTACTTC.